These T cell receptor beta chains were read from a single sample in a study of naive and memory T cell subsets. One entry per CDR3 protein results from TCRdb running MiXCR on the UMI-ligation and nested PCR reads. The sample consists of about 90,000 distinct CDR3 sequences, approximately 10% of them appearing once. Sample: naive CD4+ T cells from blood. The receptor set was obtained from a human donor in good health. Each CDR3 is given without its conserved first and last residue. The order of the fields is V gene, J gene, CDR3 length, CDR3 protein.

v_gene: TRBV29-1
j_gene: TRBJ2-3
len: 11
CDR3aa: SVRQGITDTQY

v_gene: TRBV4-3
j_gene: TRBJ2-3
len: 15
CDR3aa: ASSQEGRGGLSDTQY

v_gene: TRBV7-2
j_gene: TRBJ1-2
len: 13
CDR3aa: ASSLNRDRGSGYT

v_gene: TRBV7-3
j_gene: TRBJ2-3
len: 13
CDR3aa: ASSFRGSPTDTQY

v_gene: TRBV20-1
j_gene: TRBJ2-7
len: 13
CDR3aa: SARVSGRRPYEQY

v_gene: TRBV29-1
j_gene: TRBJ2-3
len: 13
CDR3aa: SVEKGATSTDTQY

v_gene: TRBV12-3/TRBV12-4
j_gene: TRBJ2-5
len: 12
CDR3aa: ASRPNGRGETQY

v_gene: TRBV7-2
j_gene: TRBJ2-3
len: 14
CDR3aa: ASSLKSAGGLDTQY

v_gene: TRBV11-3
j_gene: TRBJ2-6
len: 13
CDR3aa: ASSLEGTGANVLT

v_gene: TRBV28
j_gene: TRBJ2-7
len: 12
CDR3aa: ASSSPGLTYEQY

v_gene: TRBV5-8
j_gene: TRBJ2-7
len: 14
CDR3aa: ASQGTSGKIAYEQY

v_gene: TRBV15
j_gene: TRBJ2-1
len: 15
CDR3aa: ATSRGLTGSSYNEQF

v_gene: TRBV7-2
j_gene: TRBJ2-1
len: 14
CDR3aa: ASSSPFGSSYNEQF

v_gene: TRBV7-9
j_gene: TRBJ2-2
len: 13
CDR3aa: ASSPGTANTGELF

v_gene: TRBV12-3/TRBV12-4
j_gene: TRBJ1-5
len: 12
CDR3aa: ASSLLGSNQPQH

v_gene: TRBV18
j_gene: TRBJ2-5
len: 14
CDR3aa: ASSPNLKRTQETQY

v_gene: TRBV7-2
j_gene: TRBJ1-5
len: 13
CDR3aa: ASSPLSGGRGPQH

v_gene: TRBV13
j_gene: TRBJ2-7
len: 12
CDR3aa: ASRQGGQGYEQY

v_gene: TRBV28
j_gene: TRBJ1-6
len: 11
CDR3aa: ASSIPPPSPLH

v_gene: TRBV29-1
j_gene: TRBJ2-5
len: 13
CDR3aa: SVAPQNGNQETQY

v_gene: TRBV7-2
j_gene: TRBJ1-6
len: 13
CDR3aa: ASSSVTGSGSPLH

v_gene: TRBV29-1
j_gene: TRBJ2-3
len: 11
CDR3aa: SVRSGSTDTQY

v_gene: TRBV30
j_gene: TRBJ2-2
len: 10
CDR3aa: AWASGYGELF

v_gene: TRBV7-3
j_gene: TRBJ2-2
len: 10
CDR3aa: ASSWNTGELF

v_gene: TRBV5-4
j_gene: TRBJ2-5
len: 11
CDR3aa: ASGFRKQETQY

v_gene: TRBV7-2
j_gene: TRBJ2-3
len: 10
CDR3aa: ASSFLGDTQY

v_gene: TRBV2
j_gene: TRBJ2-7
len: 12
CDR3aa: ASNRLAGGDEQY

v_gene: TRBV12-3/TRBV12-4
j_gene: TRBJ1-1
len: 13
CDR3aa: ASSPRQGLDTEAF

v_gene: TRBV11-2
j_gene: TRBJ1-5
len: 13
CDR3aa: ASSLVGQFNQPQH

v_gene: TRBV14
j_gene: TRBJ1-1
len: 10
CDR3aa: ASSQVRTQAF

v_gene: TRBV14
j_gene: TRBJ2-6
len: 15
CDR3aa: ASSQEVVSPGANVLN

v_gene: TRBV7-2
j_gene: TRBJ2-1
len: 14
CDR3aa: ASSLRIRYDPQEQF

v_gene: TRBV6-5
j_gene: TRBJ2-6
len: 15
CDR3aa: ASSYNPQPTGANVLT

v_gene: TRBV2
j_gene: TRBJ1-1
len: 12
CDR3aa: ASSLHEGNTEAF

v_gene: TRBV12-3/TRBV12-4
j_gene: TRBJ1-5
len: 11
CDR3aa: ASSTRQNQPQH

v_gene: TRBV28
j_gene: TRBJ2-5
len: 13
CDR3aa: ASTLLSGKGETQY

v_gene: TRBV7-2
j_gene: TRBJ2-4
len: 17
CDR3aa: ASSLEGFRDREAKNIQY

v_gene: TRBV5-1
j_gene: TRBJ2-1
len: 11
CDR3aa: ASSPFGRDEQF

v_gene: TRBV28
j_gene: TRBJ1-6
len: 11
CDR3aa: ASSVGTPSPLH

v_gene: TRBV29-1
j_gene: TRBJ2-1
len: 12
CDR3aa: SAPRDRGYNEQF

v_gene: TRBV6-5
j_gene: TRBJ1-1
len: 14
CDR3aa: ASVEVGNRGPYGAF

v_gene: TRBV20-1
j_gene: TRBJ1-1
len: 11
CDR3aa: SAAMSSGAEAF

v_gene: TRBV5-1
j_gene: TRBJ2-7
len: 12
CDR3aa: ASSLRQGAYEQY

v_gene: TRBV6-2/TRBV6-3
j_gene: TRBJ2-1
len: 18
CDR3aa: ASRALGASSSSSSYNEQF

v_gene: TRBV14
j_gene: TRBJ1-2
len: 11
CDR3aa: ASSRRETYGYT

v_gene: TRBV12-3/TRBV12-4
j_gene: TRBJ1-5
len: 14
CDR3aa: ASSSTGTYSNQPQH

v_gene: TRBV7-8
j_gene: TRBJ2-1
len: 13
CDR3aa: ASARQQASYNEQF

v_gene: TRBV7-3
j_gene: TRBJ2-2
len: 14
CDR3aa: ASSSRRTRNTGELF

v_gene: TRBV28
j_gene: TRBJ2-7
len: 12
CDR3aa: ASSPFRYPYEQY

v_gene: TRBV6-2/TRBV6-3
j_gene: TRBJ2-7
len: 10
CDR3aa: ASSYSVYEQY